This TCR beta chain comes out of a study of cytomegalovirus exposure and HLA in healthy donors. Germline assignment: CDR1 SNHLY and CDR2 FYNNEI. There are 14 residues in the CDR3. Between the trimmed V and J ends, which lost 4 bases and 8 bases, there was a span of 14 bases. Amplification used 60 Vbeta primers and 13 Jbeta primers. The data were produced by immunoSEQ multiplex PCR, yet TCRdb's version contains in-frame clones alone and is incomplete. In the table there are over 100,000 clones, roughly 70% of which are singletons. Sequenced material: PBMCs. This TCR was recovered from a man younger than 45 in good health and CMV-seropositive. This sequence joins TRBV2 and TRBJ1-4; D possibly corresponds to TRBD1 (5 bases). In DNA, the CDR3 is TGTGCCAGCAGTGTGGGTCAGGGTAGGGAAAAACTGTTTTTT. Translation: CASSVGQGREKLFF.